This T cell receptor (beta chain) was sequenced during a study of cytomegalovirus exposure and HLA in healthy donors. Whole-study results and caveats: The study found most TCR sequences rare, yet found some public TCRs in many donors.

In the case of this clone: Its antigen remains unidentified.

Sequencing used immunoSEQ multiplex PCR; TCRdb keeps in-frame clones, though not all of them. The sample includes around 150,000 clones, 88% of them seen just once. Germline-derived CDR1 and CDR2 are SEHNR and FQNEAQ (reference sequence). The CDR3 extends over 15 amino acids. With V trimmed by 1 base and J by 3 bases, 5 bases remained unmatched. This sequence originates from a man younger than 35 in good health and CMV-seronegative. The material sequenced was PBMCs. The chain is built from TRBV7-9 and TRBJ2-7; 8 bases line up with TRBD2. CDR3 loop: CASSLGREGNYEQYF. The DNA for the CDR3 is TGTGCCAGCAGCTTAGGACGGGAGGGAAACTACGAGCAGTACTTC. The whole variable domain, filled in from reference TRBV7-9 and TRBJ2-7, reads DTGVSQNPRHKITKRGQNVTFRCDPISEHNRLYWYRQTLGQGPEFLTYFQNEAQLEKSRLLSDRFSAERPKGSFSTLEIQRTEQGDSAMYLCASSLGREGNYEQYFGPGTRLTVT.